These 30 T cell receptor beta chains originate from one sample sequenced in a study of T-cell reconstitution after alpha-beta-depleted transplantation in children. Unique molecular identifiers were incorporated into the prepared TCRbeta library. MiXCR was run by TCRdb on the PCR reads, yielding one entry per CDR3 protein. Of about 110,000 distinct CDR3 sequences listed, roughly 6.1% are singletons. This specimen consisted of PBMCs, mostly from graft donor cells, obtained 360 days after TCRalphabeta/CD19-depleted stem cell transplant. The receptors were sampled from a male patient between 2 and 15 years old who had a stem cell transplant for acute lymphoblastic leukemia, so the T cells may come from the graft donor.

This clonotype was found many times. This chain links TRBV9 with TRBJ2-2; TRBD2 aligns across 7 bases. Per the germline V gene, CDR1 is SGDLS and CDR2 is YYNGEE. V lost 5 bases and J lost 9; bases outside the gene matches: 4. CDR3 size: 12 residues. The CDR3 reads CASRGGDRELFF. The DNA for the CDR3 is TGTGCCAGCAGGGGGGGGGACCGGGAGCTGTTTTTT.

This clonotype was detected ten times or more. The rearrangement links TRBV29-1 to TRBJ1-1; D is ambiguous. The germline V and J ends were trimmed by 7 bases and 6 bases, with 12 bases remaining between them. In germline, CDR1 is SQVTM, CDR2 ANQGSEA. The CDR3 loop spans 11 amino acids. Here the CDR3 reads CSGVSTPEAFF. The CDR3 DNA reads TGCAGCGGTGTTTCGACACCTGAAGCTTTCTTT.

This clonotype was picked up many times. The rearrangement uses TRBV28 and TRBJ1-3; D remains ambiguous. CDR1 is MDHEN, CDR2 SYDVKM, per germline. The CDR3 loop spans 14 amino acids. Trimming took off 3 bases at V and 0 bases at J, with 6 bases between the two ends. The CDR3 sequence is CASSFVGSGNTIYF. CDR3 sequence (DNA): TGTGCCAGCAGTTTCGTGGGCTCTGGAAACACCATATATTTT.

In this sample, this clonotype turned up a few times. V is TRBV28 and J is TRBJ2-7; maybe TRBD1 (6 bases). The CDR3 runs to 15 residues. The V and J ends lost 6 bases and 2 bases respectively, with 17 bases between them. CDR1 MDHEN and CDR2 SYDVKM come from the germline V gene. The CDR3 region has the DNA TGTGCCAGCAGGCCTAGGCTGGGGGCAACCTACGAGCAGTACTTC. It codes for CASRPRLGATYEQYF.

This clonotype was counted many times. The chain has TRBV7-3 and TRBJ2-2; TRBD2 matches at 9 bases. V shed 5 bases and J 3 bases; nucleotides not matched to a gene: 7. CDR1 is SGHTA and CDR2 is FQGTGA in the germline V gene. The CDR3 consists of 16 residues. CDR3 sequence reads: CASSPFSGSDTGELFF. CDR3 nucleotide sequence: TGTGCCAGCAGCCCATTTAGCGGGAGTGACACCGGGGAGCTGTTTTTT.

The table lists this clonotype with a few counts. At one end, the junction sequence differs from germline, possibly due to a read error. The chain joins TRBV7-2 to TRBJ2-3; D possibly uses TRBD1 or TRBD2 (5 bases each). Germline assignment: CDR1 SGHTA and CDR2 FQGNSA. The CDR3 runs 18 residues. As DNA, the CDR3 is TGTGCCAGCAGCCTAGCTAACTACCTCAGGGCCAACTCAGATACGCAGTATTTT. It translates to CASSLANYLRANSDTQYF.

For the CDR3, the DNA is TGTGCCAGCAGCTTAGAACCCATCGAGCAGTACTTC. Translated: CASSLEPIEQYF. The chain combines TRBV7-2 with TRBJ2-7; D unresolved. This CDR3 comprises 12 residues. CDR1 is SGHTA and CDR2 is FQGNSA in the germline V gene. V was clipped by 1 base and J by 6 bases, with 7 bases between them. Variable domain in full (rest from reference TRBV7-2 and TRBJ2-7): GAGVSQSPSNKVTEKGKDVELRCDPISGHTALYWYRQSLGQGLEFLIYFQGNSAPDKSGLPSDRFSAERTGGSVSTLTIQRTQQEDSAVYLCASSLEPIEQYFGPGTRLTVT.

The V call is TRBV5-6, the J call TRBJ2-3; the D gene is possibly TRBD1 (6 bases). V was pared by 0 bases and J by 8 bases, with 13 bases between. In germline, CDR1 is SGHDT, CDR2 YYEEEE. The CDR3 spans 14 residues. CDR3 bases: TGTGCCAGCAGCTTGGCCAGGGGACGGGGTACGCAGTATTTT. Its protein product is CASSLARGRGTQYF.

This rearrangement joins TRBV18 to TRBJ2-7; no definite D call. V lost 1 base to trimming and J lost 4 bases, with 17 bases between them. From germline, CDR1 is KGHSH and CDR2 LQKENI. The CDR3 is made up of 16 amino acids. The CDR3, as DNA: TGTGCCAGCTCACCACGCATGGACCCTAACCCTTACGAGCAGTACTTC. Protein: CASSPRMDPNPYEQYF. The variable domain in full, completed from reference TRBV18 and TRBJ2-7, reads NAGVMQNPRHLVRRRGQEARLRCSPMKGHSHVYWYRQLPEEGLKFMVYLQKENIIDESGMPKERFSAEFPKEGPSILRIQQVVRGDSAAYFCASSPRMDPNPYEQYFGPGTRLTVT.

This clonotype was seen many times. The gene calls are TRBV6-5 and TRBJ2-1, with 7 bases matching TRBD1. Trimming took 4 bases from V and 0 from J; bases not matched to a gene: 3. The CDR3 is made up of 15 amino acids. Germline V gives CDR1 MNHEY, CDR2 SVGAGI. The CDR3 DNA reads as TGTGCCAGCAGTTTCACAGGGGCCTCCTACAATGAGCAGTTCTTC. This encodes CASSFTGASYNEQFF.

This clonotype was seen a handful of times. The chain has TRBV20-1 and TRBJ2-7; perhaps TRBD1 as D (6 bases). The CDR3 sequence is 14 residues long. Germline assignment: CDR1 DFQATT and CDR2 SNEGSKA (reference sequence). V gave up 0 bases and J gave up 1 base, with 10 bases separating them. The CDR3 DNA reads as TGCAGTGCTAGAGATGTGGACAGTTCCTACGAGCAGTACTTC. Translated, it gives CSARDVDSSYEQYF.

This clonotype occurred a few times. The V gene is TRBV7-9, the J gene TRBJ1-1, with unresolved D. V gave up 2 bases and J gave up 1 base, with 8 bases separating them. Looked up from germline, CDR1 is SEHNR and CDR2 is FQNEAQ (reference sequence). This CDR3 is built from 14 residues. The CDR3 coding sequence is TGTGCCAGCAGCTTAAGAACACCGAACACTGAAGCTTTCTTT. It yields the protein CASSLRTPNTEAFF.

V usage is TRBV29-1 and J usage is TRBJ2-7; TRBD2 is a possible D gene (7 bases). CDR1 is SQVTM, CDR2 ANQGSEA, per germline. The CDR3 totals 14 residues. V was clipped by 4 bases and J by 7 bases, with 20 bases between them. CDR3: CSVARTGTISEQYF. CDR3 bases: TGCAGCGTTGCCAGAACAGGGACTATCTCGGAGCAGTACTTC.

In its sample, this clonotype was seen many times. The chain recombines TRBV7-7 with TRBJ2-7, with D hard to call. Trimming took off 1 base at V and 2 bases at J, with 6 bases between the two ends. CDR3 length: 13 residues. CDR1 and CDR2 (germline): SSHAT, FNYEAQ (reference sequence). For the CDR3, the DNA is TGTGCCAGCAGCTTAGGCAGAGCCTACGAGCAGTACTTC. Translation: CASSLGRAYEQYF.

This clonotype was counted many times. This chain links TRBV29-1 with TRBJ2-7, with TRBD2 matching 9 bases. V lost 7 bases, J lost 1 base, and 8 bases stayed unmatched. This CDR3 region has 14 residues. Germline V gene lookup returns CDR1 SQVTM and CDR2 ANQGSEA. DNA of the CDR3: TGCAGCGGACTTACTAGCGGGCGTTCCTACGAGCAGTACTTC. Protein product: CSGLTSGRSYEQYF.

This clonotype was detected many times. This rearrangement joins TRBV12-3 or TRBV12-4 to TRBJ1-4, with 10 bases aligning to TRBD1. The CDR3 has 14 residues. The ends lost 5 bases at V and 11 bases at J; junction bases unmatched: 8. In DNA, the CDR3 is TGTGCCAGCAGTGACCCGGACAGGGGGTTGAAACTGTTTTTT. Translated: CASSDPDRGLKLFF.

This clonotype was detected ten times or more. The CDR3 loop is CASSFGGRARDTQYF. CDR3 sequence (DNA): TGTGCCAGCAGCTTTGGCGGGAGGGCCCGAGATACGCAGTATTTT. V and J are TRBV11-2 and TRBJ2-3; TRBD2 matches 9 bases. Germline trimming cut 3 bases from V and 5 bases from J; bases unmatched to any gene: 6. Per the germline V gene, CDR1 is SGHAT and CDR2 is FQNNGV. The CDR3 contains 15 residues.

This clonotype was detected a few times. The chain has TRBV10-3 and TRBJ1-4; D might be TRBD1 (5 bases). V shed 4 bases and J shed 4 bases, with 13 bases lying between them. Looked up from germline, CDR1 is ENHRY and CDR2 is SYGVKD. CDR3 length equals 15 residues. In DNA form, the CDR3 reads TGTGCCATCAGTGGGGGAACAGGTATTAATGAAAAACTGTTTTTT. Amino acids: CAISGGTGINEKLFF.

Only a few counts were recorded for this clonotype. This sequence joins TRBV9 and TRBJ2-3, with 12 bases identical to TRBD2. With 3 bases clipped from V and 4 bases from J, the junction kept 12 bases outside the gene matches. The CDR3 is 18 residues long. Looked up from germline, CDR1 is SGDLS and CDR2 is YYNGEE. CDR3 protein: CASSGGASGRARADTQYF. The CDR3, as DNA: TGTGCCAGCAGCGGAGGGGCTAGCGGGAGGGCTCGGGCAGATACGCAGTATTTT.

In its sample, this clonotype was seen a few times. The chain has TRBV7-6 and TRBJ1-6, with 7 bases lining up with TRBD1. This CDR3 spans 13 amino acids. The J segment lost 14 bases and the V segment lost 5 bases, leaving 9 bases of the junction unmatched. Germline CDR1 reads SGHVS; CDR2 reads FNYEAQ. The CDR3 DNA is TGTGCCAGCAGCCAGGTTGGAGGGGGCGCCCTCCACTTT. Translation: CASSQVGGGALHF.

This clonotype was counted ten times or more. The V gene is TRBV5-6, the J gene TRBJ2-7; D possibly corresponds to TRBD1 (5 bases). The CDR3 extends over 14 amino acids. Trimming shortened V by 2 bases and J by 1 base, and 10 bases separated the two germline ends. From germline, CDR1 is SGHDT and CDR2 YYEEEE. The DNA for the CDR3 is TGTGCCAGCAGCTTCGCGACAGTATCCTACGAGCAGTACTTC. Residues: CASSFATVSYEQYF.

In its sample, this clonotype was seen many times. The J gene is TRBJ2-2, the V gene TRBV7-2; D remains ambiguous. This CDR3 contains 10 residues. The germline gives CDR1 SGHTA, CDR2 FQGNSA. Trimming removed 11 bases at V and 8 bases at J, with 9 bases between. CDR3 residues: CAVRRGELFF. CDR3 sequence (DNA): TGTGCCGTTAGGAGAGGGGAGCTGTTTTTT.

This clonotype was picked up many times. The J gene is TRBJ2-1, the V gene TRBV30; the D call may be TRBD1 or TRBD2 (5 bases each). Germline CDR1 and CDR2: GTSNPN and SVGIG (reference sequence). The CDR3 runs 14 residues. Trimming stripped 2 bases from V and 2 bases from J, with 10 bases between. CDR3 DNA: TGTGCCTGGAGTATTGGGGGTACCTACAATGAGCAGTTCTTC. This translates into CAWSIGGTYNEQFF.

This clonotype was counted at least ten times. The rearrangement uses TRBV4-3 and TRBJ2-3; a possible D gene is TRBD2 (5 bases). This CDR3 contains 17 residues. The V end lost 0 bases, the J end lost 0 bases, and 13 bases lay between the germline ends. Germline V gives CDR1 LGHNA, CDR2 YSLEER. CDR3 sequence: CASSQDQTLVSTDTQYF. CDR3 nucleotides: TGCGCCAGCAGCCAAGATCAGACACTAGTTAGCACAGATACGCAGTATTTT.

This clonotype was counted only a few times. V gene TRBV6-2 or TRBV6-3 combines with J gene TRBJ2-1, with 12 bases aligning to TRBD2. The CDR3 has 12 residues. Trimming removed 4 bases from V and 16 bases from J; junction bases left unmatched: 5. Germline V gene sequence: CDR1 MNHEY, CDR2 SVGEGT. CDR3 residues: CASSSLAGGPFF. The CDR3 DNA sequence: TGTGCCAGCAGTTCTCTAGCGGGAGGGCCTTTCTTC.

Many counts were recorded for this clonotype. The chain combines TRBV7-9 with TRBJ2-2; 8 bases agree with TRBD1. Germline values: CDR1 SEHNR, CDR2 FQNEAQ (reference sequence). This CDR3 spans 15 amino acids. The junction had 2 bases not matched to a gene; V was cut back by 4 bases and J by 1 base. The CDR3 DNA follows: TGTGCCAGCAGCTCGGACAGGGAGAACACCGGGGAGCTGTTTTTT. The encoded protein is CASSSDRENTGELFF.

The V call is TRBV6-5, the J call TRBJ2-7; possibly TRBD1 for D (5 bases). Trimming cost V 2 bases and J 2 bases, with 10 bases left between them. CDR1 MNHEY and CDR2 SVGAGI come from the germline V gene. This CDR3 region has 14 residues. DNA of the CDR3: TGTGCCAGCAGTTACGGCCAGGGCACCTACGAGCAGTACTTC. Amino acid sequence: CASSYGQGTYEQYF.

This clonotype was seen ten or more times. The CDR3 region has the DNA TGTGCCAGCAGTTCAACAGCGAATAATGAAAAACTGTTTTTT. Amino acids: CASSSTANNEKLFF. V is TRBV6-5 and J is TRBJ1-4, with D uncertain. The germline V gene encodes CDR1 MNHEY and CDR2 SVGAGI. The CDR3 extends over 14 amino acids. Trimming took off 4 bases at V and 4 bases at J, with 10 bases between the two ends.

This clonotype was seen many times. This chain links TRBV5-1 with TRBJ2-6; D remains unclear. The CDR3 length is 15 residues. From germline, CDR1 is SGHRS and CDR2 YFSETQ. V lost 0 bases to trimming and J lost 0 bases, with 4 bases between them. This CDR3 is CASSLGSSGANVLTF. The CDR3 bases are TGCGCCAGCAGCTTGGGGTCCTCTGGGGCCAACGTCCTGACTTTC.

This clonotype was recorded a few times. The chain combines TRBV10-3 with TRBJ1-2; TRBD1 matches 9 bases. This CDR3 region has 16 residues. Germline values: CDR1 ENHRY, CDR2 SYGVKD. Losses at the gene ends were 7 bases for V and 4 bases for J; bases not matched to a gene: 13. The CDR3 sequence: CAIKGWTGDLGYGYTF. Written as DNA, the CDR3 is TGTGCCATCAAAGGGTGGACAGGGGATTTGGGCTATGGCTACACCTTC.